The source of this TCR beta chain is a study of shared clonotypes between healthy human individuals. Produced via immunoSEQ multiplex PCR; TCRdb's table is partial and in-frame only. Here the sample spans 400,000 or so clones, about 96% being singletons. Trimming stripped 10 bases from V and 0 bases from J, with 19 bases between. Germline loops: CDR1 LNHDA, CDR2 SQIVND (reference sequence). The CDR3 runs 15 residues. The study's findings and limits: The study found 4.5% to 6% of naive CD4 clonotypes shared across a few donors.

Turning to this clone: The antigen is not known.

This TCR derives from a man aged 25-45 years in good health. The sequenced sample consisted of memory CD8+ T cells sorted from blood. Subset given: CD45RO+ cells pooled with CCR7-negative TemRA cells. This sequence joins TRBV19 and TRBJ2-7; possibly TRBD2 for D (5 bases). CDR3 residues: CATTISLGISYEQYF. The CDR3 DNA follows: TGTGCCACGACTATATCTTTGGGGATCTCCTACGAGCAGTACTTC.